A selection of T cell receptor beta chains follows, all from one sample in a study of shared clonotypes between healthy human individuals. Generated by immunoSEQ multiplex PCR, the TCRdb table keeps only in-frame clones and is missing some. The data contain about 1 million clones, about 84% of them singletons. The sample taken for sequencing was memory CD4+ T cells from PBMCs. These receptors were taken from a man aged 18 to 29 in good health. Some clones in this sample may be carry-over from other donors' samples. CDR3s include the opening cysteine and the closing phenylalanine or tryptophan. A D gene is named only where the DNA matches it firmly. Some rows have no size entry. The others give once, few or many, or a class for an expanded clone.

>TRBJ2-5|TRBV7-9|.|TRBD1
CASSPGQGGETQYF
TGTGCCAGCAGCCCAGGACAGGGGGGAGAGACCCAGTACTTC
>TRBJ1-4|TRBV19|.|.
CASSIARAEKLFF
TGTGCCAGTAGTATCGCGCGGGCTGAAAAACTGTTTTTT
>TRBJ2-5|TRBV11-3|.|.
CASSSITQGQQETQYF
TGTGCCAGCAGCTCGATAACCCAGGGGCAGCAGGAGACCCAGTACTTC
>TRBJ2-1|TRBV4-2|.|.
CASSQVGLKGDEQFF
TGTGCCAGCAGCCAAGTGGGTCTAAAGGGGGATGAGCAGTTCTTC
>TRBJ2-4|TRBV6-6|.|.
CASSLQKEGARDIQYF
TGTGCCAGCAGCCTTCAAAAGGAGGGGGCGCGGGACATTCAGTACTTC
>TRBJ1-1|TRBV2|.|.
CASKGRERNTEAFF
TGTGCCAGCAAGGGGAGGGAGAGGAACACTGAAGCTTTCTTT
>TRBJ2-4|TRBV6-1|.|.
CASRRTEDIQYF
TGTGCCAGCAGGAGGACAGAAGACATTCAGTACTTC
>TRBJ2-3|TRBV28|once|.
CASSLKLADTQYF
TGTGCCAGCAGTCTCAAGTTGGCAGATACGCAGTATTTT
>TRBJ2-2|TRBV7-2|few|.
CASSFARGVELFF
TGTGCCAGCAGCTTCGCCCGCGGGGTGGAGCTGTTTTTT
>TRBJ2-2|TRBV5-1|.|TRBD2
CASSLGGLAGTGELFF
TGCGCCAGCAGCTTGGGTGGACTAGCGGGCACCGGGGAGCTGTTTTTT
>TRBJ1-4|TRBV19|.|.
CASSISGNEKLFF
TGTGCCAGTAGTATTTCGGGGAATGAAAAACTGTTTTTT
>TRBJ1-1|TRBV5-4|.|TRBD1
CASSWDSGLNTEAFF
TGTGCCAGCAGCTGGGACAGCGGACTGAACACTGAAGCTTTCTTT
>TRBJ2-7|TRBV7-9|.|TRBD1
CASSRDRYEQYF
TGTGCCAGCAGCCGGGACAGGTACGAGCAGTACTTC
>TRBJ1-1|TRBV6-6|.|.
CASSYARVDEAFF
TGTGCCAGCAGTTACGCCCGGGTTGATGAAGCTTTCTTT
>TRBJ2-7|TRBV18|.|.
CASSPSAPPEQYF
TGTGCCAGCTCACCCTCCGCGCCCCCCGAGCAGTACTTC
>TRBJ2-1|TRBV10-3|.|.
CAISDERAYNEQFF
TGTGCCATCAGTGATGAGCGGGCCTACAATGAGCAGTTCTTC
>TRBJ2-3|TRBV29-1|.|.
CSVFWGGTDTQYF
TGCAGCGTTTTCTGGGGCGGCACAGATACGCAGTATTTT
>TRBJ2-4|TRBV14|.|TRBD2
CASSRDYTAIQYF
TGTGCCAGCAGCCGGGACTATACAGCCATTCAGTACTTC
>TRBJ1-2|TRBV11-1|.|TRBD1
CASSLRPQGDYGYTF
TGTGCCAGCAGTCTCCGGCCACAGGGGGACTATGGCTACACCTTC
>TRBJ1-1|TRBV4-1|.|.
CASSQGPLMNTEAFF
TGCGCCAGCAGCCAAGGGCCTCTCATGAACACTGAAGCTTTCTTT
>TRBJ2-7|TRBV6-5|few|.
CASSPLGRGSHEQYF
TGTGCCAGCAGCCCTCTGGGTAGGGGATCCCACGAGCAGTACTTC
>TRBJ2-1|TRBV7-2|.|.
CASSWGSGEYNEQFF
TGTGCCAGCAGCTGGGGCTCGGGCGAGTACAATGAGCAGTTCTTC
>TRBJ2-1|TRBV28|.|.
CASTRPRGEQFF
TGTGCCAGCACTAGACCCCGCGGGGAGCAGTTCTTC
>TRBJ2-3|TRBV7-8|.|TRBD2
CASSSSGRGDTQYF
TGTGCCAGCAGCTCTAGCGGTAGGGGAGATACGCAGTATTTT
>TRBJ2-7|TRBV2|.|.
CASSSSAYSYEQYF
TGTGCCAGCAGTTCTAGCGCCTACTCCTACGAGCAGTACTTC
>TRBJ2-5|TRBV6-1|.|.
CASSVMTGFQETQYF
TGTGCCAGCAGTGTAATGACAGGTTTCCAAGAGACCCAGTACTTC
>TRBJ2-3|TRBV7-9|.|TRBD2
CASSPGLVGTDTQYF
TGTGCCAGCAGCCCCGGACTAGTCGGCACAGATACGCAGTATTTT
>TRBJ2-7|TRBV27|.|TRBD1
CASRHRGTYEQYF
TGTGCCAGCAGGCACAGGGGGACCTACGAGCAGTACTTC
>TRBJ2-2|TRBV7-9|.|.
CASSPTPRGKTGELFF
TGTGCCAGCAGCCCAACCCCGCGAGGGAAAACCGGGGAGCTGTTTTTT
>TRBJ2-1|TRBV11-2|.|TRBD1
CASKSGTGGGEQFF
TGTGCCAGCAAGTCGGGGACAGGGGGCGGTGAGCAGTTCTTC
>TRBJ2-5|TRBV2|.|TRBD1
CASSGGQGVRETQYF
TGTGCCAGCAGTGGGGGACAGGGGGTACGAGAGACCCAGTACTTC
>TRBJ2-2|TRBV2|.|.
CASVLGRRYTLYTGELFF
TGTGCCAGCGTCCTGGGACGTCGTTATACACTCTACACCGGGGAGCTGTTTTTT
>TRBJ2-5|TRBV11-2|.|.
CASSLDGGPQETQYF
TGTGCCAGCAGCTTAGACGGAGGCCCCCAAGAGACCCAGTACTTC